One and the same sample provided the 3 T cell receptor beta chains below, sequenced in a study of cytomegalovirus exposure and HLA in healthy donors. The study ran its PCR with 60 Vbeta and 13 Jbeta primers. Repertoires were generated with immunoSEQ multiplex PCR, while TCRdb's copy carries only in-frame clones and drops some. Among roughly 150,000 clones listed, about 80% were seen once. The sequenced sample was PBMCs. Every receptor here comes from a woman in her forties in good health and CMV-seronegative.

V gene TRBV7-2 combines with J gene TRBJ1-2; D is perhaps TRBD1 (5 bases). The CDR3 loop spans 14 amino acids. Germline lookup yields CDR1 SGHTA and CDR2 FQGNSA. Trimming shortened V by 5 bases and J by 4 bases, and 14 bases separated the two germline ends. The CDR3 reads CASSVRREGYGYTF. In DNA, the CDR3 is TGTGCCAGCAGCGTCCGCAGGGAGGGCTATGGCTACACCTTC.

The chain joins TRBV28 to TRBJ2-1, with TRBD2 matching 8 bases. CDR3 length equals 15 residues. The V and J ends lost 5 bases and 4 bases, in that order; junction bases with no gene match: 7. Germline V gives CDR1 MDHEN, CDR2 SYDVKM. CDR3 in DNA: TGTGCCAGCAGTCCCTCCGGACTAGCATACAATGAGCAGTTCTTC. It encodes CASSPSGLAYNEQFF. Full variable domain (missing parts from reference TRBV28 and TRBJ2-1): DVKVTQSSRYLVKRTGEKVFLECVQDMDHENMFWYRQDPGLGLRLIYFSYDVKMKEKGDIPEGYSVSREKKERFSLILESASTNQTSMYLCASSPSGLAYNEQFFGPGTRLTVL.

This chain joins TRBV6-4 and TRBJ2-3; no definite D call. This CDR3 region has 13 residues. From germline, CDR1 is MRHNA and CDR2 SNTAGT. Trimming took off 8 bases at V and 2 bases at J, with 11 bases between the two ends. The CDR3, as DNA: TGTGCCAGCCGCGGTTTTTTCACAGATACGCAGTATTTT. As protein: CASRGFFTDTQYF.